These 18 T cell receptor beta chains share one sample of origin, sequenced in a study of blood T cells in healthy people across ages. Using a J-beta primer mix together with a sample-barcoded 5' primer, a second PCR was run for roughly 7 to 11 cycles. MiXCR, applied by TCRdb to the 5' RACE reads, yields one record per CDR3 protein. This table has fewer than 950,000 distinct CDR3 sequences, roughly 40% appearing once. Sequencing input: blood. All receptors come from a man aged 18 to 29 in good health.

The table lists this clonotype with many counts. The rearrangement joins TRBV20-1 to TRBJ1-4; D gene uncertain. The V gene lost 0 bases and the J gene lost 6 bases, with 14 bases spanning the gap. The CDR3 spans 15 residues. The germline V gene encodes CDR1 DFQATT and CDR2 SNEGSKA (reference sequence). The CDR3 DNA is TGCAGTGCTAGAGATATGGTGGCAGGACATGAAAAACTGTTTTTT. Protein sequence: CSARDMVAGHEKLFF.

This chain uses TRBV6-6 with TRBJ2-3; no reliable D call. Germline-derived CDR1 and CDR2 are MNHNY and SVGAGI (reference sequence). There are 12 residues in the CDR3. Trimming removed 6 bases at V and 3 bases at J, with 7 bases between. DNA of the CDR3: TGTGCCAGCAGAACATATACAGATACGCAGTATTTT. Its translation is CASRTYTDTQYF.

V and J are TRBV9 and TRBJ1-2; a possible D gene is TRBD1 (6 bases). CDR3 length: 14 residues. V dropped 0 bases and J dropped 7 bases, with 13 bases sitting between them. Per germline, CDR1 SGDLS and CDR2 YYNGEE. The CDR3 DNA reads TGTGCCAGCAGCGTAGTCCCACAGGGCGGTGGCTACACCTTC. Amino acids: CASSVVPQGGGYTF.

As regards this clonotype: This may be a read error: a much more frequent sequence differs by one nucleotide. The gene calls are TRBV7-9 and TRBJ2-1; 7 nucleotides align to TRBD2. Per the germline V gene, CDR1 is SEHNR and CDR2 is FQNEAQ (reference sequence). The CDR3 extends over 14 amino acids. Written as DNA, the CDR3 is TGTGCCGGCAGCGGTAGCGGGTCGGGCAATGAGCAGTTCTTC. It specifies CAGSGSGSGNEQFF.

The chain is built from TRBV2 and TRBJ1-5, with D uncertain. This CDR3 is built from 13 residues. The V and J ends lost 2 bases and 6 bases respectively, with 8 bases between them. The V gene's germline CDR1 is SNHLY and CDR2 FYNNEI. For the CDR3, the DNA is TGTGCCAGCAGTGAATTAAGGGTTCAGCCCCAGCATTTT. Its translation: CASSELRVQPQHF.

This clonotype has only a few counts. This rearrangement joins TRBV20-1 to TRBJ1-5, with D possibly TRBD1 on 6 matching bases. V lost 8 bases to trimming and J lost 2 bases, with 16 bases between them. Looked up from germline, CDR1 is DFQATT and CDR2 is SNEGSKA (reference sequence). CDR3 size: 14 residues. The chain's CDR3 is CSSTGRSRNQPQHF. The CDR3 bases are TGCAGTTCAACAGGGCGCTCGCGCAATCAGCCCCAGCATTTT.

CDR3 residues: CASSQDRDYYEQYF. Here the CDR3 DNA reads TGCGCCAGCAGCCAAGATAGGGACTACTACGAGCAGTACTTC. This chain uses TRBV4-3 with TRBJ2-7; 7 bases fit TRBD2. After removal of 0 bases from V and 3 bases from J, the junction contained 2 bases not matched to a gene. The CDR3 extends over 14 amino acids. The germline gives CDR1 LGHNA, CDR2 YSLEER.

This chain connects TRBV19 to TRBJ2-7, with D maybe TRBD2 (5 bases). CDR3 length equals 12 residues. Trimming took 1 base from V and 10 from J, leaving 11 bases between them. The germline V gene has CDR1 LNHDA and CDR2 SQIVND (reference sequence). Written as DNA, the CDR3 is TGTGCCAGTAGTATAGGAAGGGAGATCCAGTACTTC. It codes for CASSIGREIQYF.

This clonotype was picked up many times. This rearrangement joins TRBV5-1 to TRBJ1-2, with 9 bases fitting TRBD1. CDR1 and CDR2 (germline): SGHRS, YFSETQ. The CDR3 length is 12 residues. The ends lost 4 bases at V and 10 bases at J; junction bases unmatched: 5. This chain's CDR3 is CASSLDRGDYTF. Here the CDR3 DNA reads TGCGCCAGCAGCCTGGACAGGGGCGACTACACCTTC.

The chain recombines TRBV7-2 with TRBJ2-3; 9 nucleotides match TRBD2. Germline CDR1 and CDR2: SGHTA and FQGNSA. J gave up 1 base and V 4 bases, and 3 bases lay outside the gene matches. The CDR3 loop spans 15 amino acids. The CDR3 DNA follows: TGTGCCAGCAGCTCCTGGACTAGCGGCACAGATACGCAGTATTTT. This gives the protein CASSSWTSGTDTQYF.

A remark on this clonotype: Given a much more abundant clone one base away, this may be a read error. The CDR3 loop reads CATSRDDSSGGYEQFF. CDR3 bases: TGTGCCACCAGCAGAGATGATTCTAGCGGGGGATATGAGCAGTTCTTC. The J gene is TRBJ2-1, the V gene TRBV15, with 10 nucleotides matching TRBD2. Per the germline V gene, CDR1 is LNHNV and CDR2 is YYDKDF (reference sequence). J lost 8 bases, V lost 0 bases, and 7 bases had no gene match. This CDR3 has 16 residues.

Turning to this clonotype: A read error is possible here, since a much larger clone lies one base away. This rearrangement joins TRBV29-1 to TRBJ2-7; 9 bases line up with TRBD1. Trimming cost V 4 bases and J 7 bases; bases outside gene matches: 14. CDR3 length: 15 residues. Germline CDR1 reads SQVTM; CDR2 reads ANQGSEA. CDR3 bases: TGCAGCGTTGGCTCCGGACAGGGGAAGTACAATGAGCAGTACTTC. This encodes CSVGSGQGKYNEQYF.

The chain recombines TRBV13 with TRBJ2-1; TRBD1 is a possible D gene (6 bases). V lost 5 bases, J lost 4 bases, and 15 bases lay in between. The CDR3 runs 15 residues. Germline V CDR1 and CDR2: PRHDT, FYEKMQ (reference sequence). CDR3 coding DNA: TGTGCCAGCAGCCCTGAGGGGGATGGTTACAATGAGCAGTTCTTC. It is translated as CASSPEGDGYNEQFF.

To note about this clonotype: The junction departs from the called germline gene at one end, perhaps through a read error. The chain recombines TRBV7-9 with TRBJ1-5; a possible D gene is TRBD1 (6 bases). This CDR3 comprises 15 residues. The germline V gene encodes CDR1 SEHNR and CDR2 FQNEAQ (reference sequence). The CDR3 DNA reads TGCGCCAGCACCAAGAGCCGGGACACCCTTACGCCCCAGCATTTT. It yields the protein CASTKSRDTLTPQHF.

This clonotype was detected a few times. The V and J genes are TRBV12-3 or TRBV12-4 and TRBJ1-2; 7 bases line up with TRBD1. The V segment lost 6 bases and the J segment 4 bases; nucleotides outside the gene matches: 8. CDR3 length: 14 amino acids. Written as DNA, the CDR3 is TGTGCCAGCAGACGACAGGGCGAGGGCTATGGCTACACCTTC. It is translated as CASRRQGEGYGYTF.

Comment on this clonotype: A single base separates this from a much larger clone, so it may be a read error. J is TRBJ1-2 and V is TRBV12-3 or TRBV12-4; D is possibly TRBD1 (6 bases). The CDR3 has 15 residues. V lost 4 bases and J 7 bases, leaving 19 bases between the germline ends. The CDR3 loop is CASSSASDRTRGYTF. The CDR3 DNA is TGTGCCAGCAGTTCAGCGTCCGACAGGACCCGTGGCTACACCTTC.

A remark on this clonotype: A read error is possible here, since a much larger clone lies one base away. The V call is TRBV29-1, the J call TRBJ2-1; 9 bases are a match to TRBD1. Germline trimming cut 6 bases from V and 11 bases from J; bases unmatched to any gene: 8. The CDR3 spans 12 residues. The germline V gene has CDR1 SQVTM and CDR2 ANQGSEA. This CDR3 is CSVGTGIGKQFF. CDR3 DNA sequence: TGCAGCGTAGGGACAGGGATAGGTAAGCAGTTCTTC.

There are many counts of this clonotype. This rearrangement joins TRBV20-1 to TRBJ1-2; D uncertain. Trimming cost V 6 bases and J 2 bases, with 13 bases left between them. Germline assignment: CDR1 DFQATT and CDR2 SNEGSKA (reference sequence). The CDR3 is 13 amino acids. The CDR3 protein is CSARSGGNYGYTF. CDR3 nucleotide sequence: TGCAGTGCCCGTTCTGGCGGGAACTATGGCTACACCTTC.